This T cell receptor beta chain was recorded in a study of patients and donors after allogeneic stem cell transplantation. V was pared by 3 bases and J by 8 bases, with 13 bases of the junction left unmatched. CDR1 and CDR2 from the germline V gene are KGHSH and LQKENI. The CDR3 has 16 residues. TCRdb recomputed calls from the RT-PCR reads with MiXCR, one row per CDR3 protein. The table records about 200,000 distinct CDR3 sequences, 41% of them present only once. This rearrangement joins TRBV18 to TRBJ2-7; the match to TRBD2 covers 10 bases. This clonotype was sampled from a human donor who was either an allogeneic HSCT recipient or a stem cell or donor lymphocyte infusion donor (not recorded which). It is not recorded whose cells these are; they may come from a transplant donor. The sample was blood, either unsorted or a sorted T cell fraction (not recorded which). The CDR3 is CASSPNLPGLAPKQYF. CDR3 DNA: TGTGCCAGCTCACCTAACTTACCGGGACTAGCGCCTAAGCAGTACTTC. The variable domain in full, with the rest retrieved from reference TRBV18 and TRBJ2-7, is NAGVMQNPRHLVRRRGQEARLRCSPMKGHSHVYWYRQLPEEGLKFMVYLQKENIIDESGMPKERFSAEFPKEGPSILRIQQVVRGDSAAYFCASSPNLPGLAPKQYFGPGTRLTVT.